This T cell receptor (beta chain) was recorded in a study of blood T cell repertoires in COVID-19. With V trimmed by 3 bases and J by 6 bases, 4 bases remained unmatched. The CDR3 runs to 14 residues. CDR1 and CDR2 (germline): GTSNPN, SVGIG (reference sequence). TCRdb's copy holds only in-frame clones and misses some; the assay was immunoSEQ multiplex PCR. The repertoire holds about 400,000 clones, with around nine tenths as singletons. The chain carries TRBV30 and TRBJ1-6, with 8 bases identical to TRBD1. The sequenced material came from peripheral blood. The receptor was derived from a human donor in a cohort sampled during active COVID-19. DNA of the CDR3: TGTGCCTGGAGACGGACAGGGCGTAATTCACCCCTCCACTTT. It translates to CAWRRTGRNSPLHF.